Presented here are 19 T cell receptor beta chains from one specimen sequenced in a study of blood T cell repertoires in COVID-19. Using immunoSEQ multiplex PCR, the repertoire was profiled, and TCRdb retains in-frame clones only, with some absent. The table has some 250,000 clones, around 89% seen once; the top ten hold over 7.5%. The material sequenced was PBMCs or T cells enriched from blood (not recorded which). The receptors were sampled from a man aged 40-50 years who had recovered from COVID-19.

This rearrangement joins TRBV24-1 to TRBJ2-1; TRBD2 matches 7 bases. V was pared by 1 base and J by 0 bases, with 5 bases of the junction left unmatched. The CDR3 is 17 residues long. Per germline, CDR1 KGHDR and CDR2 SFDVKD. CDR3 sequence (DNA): TGTGCCACCAGTGATTTTGCGGGCGGGAGCTCCTACAATGAGCAGTTCTTC. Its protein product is CATSDFAGGSSYNEQFF.

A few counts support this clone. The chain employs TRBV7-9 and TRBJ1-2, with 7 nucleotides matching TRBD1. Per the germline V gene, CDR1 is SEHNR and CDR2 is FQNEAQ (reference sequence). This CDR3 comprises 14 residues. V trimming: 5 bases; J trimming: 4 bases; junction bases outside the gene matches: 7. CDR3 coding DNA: TGTGCCAGCAGCCCGAGGGACAGCACCTATGGCTACACCTTC. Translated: CASSPRDSTYGYTF.

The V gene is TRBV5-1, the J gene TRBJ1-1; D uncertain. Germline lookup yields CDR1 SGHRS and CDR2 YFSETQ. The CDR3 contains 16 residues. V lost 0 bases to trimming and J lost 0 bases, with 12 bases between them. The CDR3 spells CASSLALTALNTEAFF. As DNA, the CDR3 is TGCGCCAGCAGCTTGGCCTTAACAGCTCTGAACACTGAAGCTTTCTTT.

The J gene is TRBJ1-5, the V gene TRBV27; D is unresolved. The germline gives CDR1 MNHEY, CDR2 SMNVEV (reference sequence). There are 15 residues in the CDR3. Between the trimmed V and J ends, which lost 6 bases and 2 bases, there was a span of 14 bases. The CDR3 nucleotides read TGTGCCAGCAGATGTTTCGTGTCAGGCAATCAGCCCCAGCATTTT. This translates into CASRCFVSGNQPQHF.

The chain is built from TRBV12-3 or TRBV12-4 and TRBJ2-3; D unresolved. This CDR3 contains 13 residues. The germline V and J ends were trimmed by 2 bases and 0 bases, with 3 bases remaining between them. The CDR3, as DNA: TGTGCCAGCAGTTTACTCAGCACAGATACGCAGTATTTT. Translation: CASSLLSTDTQYF.

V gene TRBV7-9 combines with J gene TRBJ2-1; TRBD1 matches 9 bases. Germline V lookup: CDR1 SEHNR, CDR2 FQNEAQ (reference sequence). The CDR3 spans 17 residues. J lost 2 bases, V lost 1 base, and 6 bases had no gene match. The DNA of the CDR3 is TGTGCCAGCAGCTTAGGGGCCGGGACAGGGACCTACAATGAGCAGTTCTTC. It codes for CASSLGAGTGTYNEQFF.

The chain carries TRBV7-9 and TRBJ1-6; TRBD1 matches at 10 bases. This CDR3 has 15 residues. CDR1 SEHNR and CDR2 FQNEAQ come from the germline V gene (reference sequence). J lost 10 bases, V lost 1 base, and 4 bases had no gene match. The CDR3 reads CASSLGRDRGSPLHF. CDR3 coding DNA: TGTGCCAGCAGCTTAGGCCGGGACAGGGGATCACCCCTCCACTTT. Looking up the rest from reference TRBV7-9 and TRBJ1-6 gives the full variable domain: DTGVSQNPRHKITKRGQNVTFRCDPISEHNRLYWYRQTLGQGPEFLTYFQNEAQLEKSRLLSDRFSAERPKGSFSTLEIQRTEQGDSAMYLCASSLGRDRGSPLHFGNGTRLTVT.

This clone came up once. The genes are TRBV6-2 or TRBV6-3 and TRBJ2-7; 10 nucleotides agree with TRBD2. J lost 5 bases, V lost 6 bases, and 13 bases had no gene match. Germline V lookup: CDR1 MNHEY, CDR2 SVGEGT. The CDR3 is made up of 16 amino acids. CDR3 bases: TGTGCCAGCAGCCGCCCGGCGTCTAGCGGGAGTCACGAGCAGTACTTC. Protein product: CASSRPASSGSHEQYF.

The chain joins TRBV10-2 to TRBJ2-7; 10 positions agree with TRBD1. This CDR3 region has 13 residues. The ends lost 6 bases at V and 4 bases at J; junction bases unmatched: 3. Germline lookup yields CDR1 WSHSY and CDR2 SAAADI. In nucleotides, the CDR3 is TGCGCCAGCAGCCGGGACAGGGGTTACGAGCAGTACTTC. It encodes CASSRDRGYEQYF.

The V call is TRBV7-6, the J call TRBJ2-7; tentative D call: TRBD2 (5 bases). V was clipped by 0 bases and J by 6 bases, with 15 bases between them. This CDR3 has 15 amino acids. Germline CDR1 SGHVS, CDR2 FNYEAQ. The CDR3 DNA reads TGTGCCAGCAGCTTAGCGGGAGAACTGTTAGGCGAGCAGTACTTC. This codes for CASSLAGELLGEQYF.

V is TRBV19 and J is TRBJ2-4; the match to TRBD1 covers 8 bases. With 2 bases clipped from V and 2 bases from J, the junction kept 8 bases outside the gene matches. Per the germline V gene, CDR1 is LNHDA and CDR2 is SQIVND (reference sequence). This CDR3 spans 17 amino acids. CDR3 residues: CASSIPQSGGTKNIQYF. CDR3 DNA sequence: TGTGCCAGTAGTATACCCCAGTCAGGGGGCACCAAAAACATTCAGTACTTC.

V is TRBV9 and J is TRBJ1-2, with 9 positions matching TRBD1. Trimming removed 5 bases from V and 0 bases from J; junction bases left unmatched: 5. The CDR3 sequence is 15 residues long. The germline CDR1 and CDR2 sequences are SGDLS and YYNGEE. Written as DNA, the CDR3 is TGTGCCAGCAGTCACGGGACAGGGACTAACTATGGCTACACCTTC. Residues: CASSHGTGTNYGYTF.

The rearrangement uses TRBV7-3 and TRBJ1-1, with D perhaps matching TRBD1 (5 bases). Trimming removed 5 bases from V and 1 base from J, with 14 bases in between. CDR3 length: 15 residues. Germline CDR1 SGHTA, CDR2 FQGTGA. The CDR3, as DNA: TGTGCCAGCAGCCTATCTCCGGGGGGGAACACTGAAGCTTTCTTT. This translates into CASSLSPGGNTEAFF.

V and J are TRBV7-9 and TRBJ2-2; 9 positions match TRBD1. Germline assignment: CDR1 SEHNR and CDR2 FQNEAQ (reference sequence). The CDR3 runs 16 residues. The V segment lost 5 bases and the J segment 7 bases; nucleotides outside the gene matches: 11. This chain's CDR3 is CASSPDRGMVFGELFF. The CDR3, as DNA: TGTGCCAGCAGCCCTGACAGGGGGATGGTATTCGGGGAGCTGTTTTTT.

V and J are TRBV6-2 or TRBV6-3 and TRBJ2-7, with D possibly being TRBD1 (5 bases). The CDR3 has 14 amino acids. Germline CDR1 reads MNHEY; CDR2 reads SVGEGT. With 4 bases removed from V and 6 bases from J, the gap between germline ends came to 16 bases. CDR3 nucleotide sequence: TGTGCCAGCAGTTCCCCTACTTGGGGCAGCGAGCAGTACTTC. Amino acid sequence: CASSSPTWGSEQYF.

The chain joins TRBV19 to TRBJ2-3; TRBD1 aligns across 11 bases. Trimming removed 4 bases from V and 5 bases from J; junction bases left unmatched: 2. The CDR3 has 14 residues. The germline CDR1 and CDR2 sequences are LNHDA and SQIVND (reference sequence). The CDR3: CASSRTGGKDTQYF. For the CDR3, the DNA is TGTGCCAGTAGTAGGACAGGGGGCAAAGATACGCAGTATTTT.

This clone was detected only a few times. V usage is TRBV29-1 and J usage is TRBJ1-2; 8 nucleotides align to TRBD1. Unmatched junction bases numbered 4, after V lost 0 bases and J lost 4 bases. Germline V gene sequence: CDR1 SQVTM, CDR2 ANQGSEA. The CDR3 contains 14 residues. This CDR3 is CSVEDPDRAYGYTF. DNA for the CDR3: TGCAGCGTTGAAGATCCGGACAGGGCCTATGGCTACACCTTC.

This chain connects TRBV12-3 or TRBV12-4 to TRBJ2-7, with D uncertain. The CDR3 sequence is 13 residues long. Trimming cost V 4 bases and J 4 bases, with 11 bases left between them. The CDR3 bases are TGTGCCAGCAGTTGGCGGCTGGCATACGAGCAGTACTTC. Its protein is CASSWRLAYEQYF.

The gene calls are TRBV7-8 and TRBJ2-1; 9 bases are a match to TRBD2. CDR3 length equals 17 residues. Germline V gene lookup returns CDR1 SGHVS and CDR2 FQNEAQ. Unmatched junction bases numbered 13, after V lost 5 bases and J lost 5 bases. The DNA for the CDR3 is TGTGCCAGCAGCCACACGAGAGCGGGAGGAGTCCACAATGAGCAGTTCTTC. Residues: CASSHTRAGGVHNEQFF.